This is a list of T cell receptor beta chains from one sample in a study of Graves' ophthalmopathy and Graves' hyperthyroidism. TCRdb re-analysed the multiplex PCR reads in MiXCR, keeping a single row per CDR3 protein. The sample includes a few hundred thousand distinct CDR3 sequences, around 16% of them seen just once. Sequences were obtained from peripheral blood. These receptors were taken from a woman between 18 and 29 years old with Graves' ophthalmopathy. CDR3s include the opening cysteine and the closing phenylalanine or tryptophan. The D gene is left open where the match is weak. Clone size is stated in some rows and not others, as once, few, many or a class when expanded.

J gene: TRBJ2-4
D gene: TRBD1
clone size: few
V gene: TRBV18
CDR3 protein: CASSLAFQGAGNIQYF
CDR3 DNA: TGTGCCAGCTCACTAGCGTTCCAGGGGGCAGGGAACATTCAGTACTTC

J gene: TRBJ2-5
D gene: -
clone size: many
V gene: TRBV9
CDR3 protein: CASSVVPSQETQYF
CDR3 DNA: TGTGCCAGCAGCGTAGTTCCTAGCCAAGAGACCCAGTACTTC

J gene: TRBJ2-2
D gene: -
clone size: -
V gene: TRBV11-3
CDR3 protein: CASSQPIWIGELFF
CDR3 DNA: TGTGCCAGCAGCCAACCAATATGGATCGGGGAGCTGTTTTTT

J gene: TRBJ2-7
D gene: -
clone size: -
V gene: TRBV28
CDR3 protein: CASVGAGSYEQYF
CDR3 DNA: TGTGCCAGCGTTGGCGCCGGTTCCTACGAGCAGTACTTC

J gene: TRBJ2-7
D gene: TRBD2
clone size: many
V gene: TRBV11-2
CDR3 protein: CASSWSGGTSGREEYF
CDR3 DNA: TGTGCCAGCAGCTGGTCTGGCGGGACTAGCGGGAGAGAGGAGTACTTC

J gene: TRBJ2-4
D gene: -
clone size: many
V gene: TRBV5-1
CDR3 protein: CASSLRSSNIQYF
CDR3 DNA: TGCGCCAGCAGCTTGAGATCCTCGAACATTCAGTACTTC

J gene: TRBJ2-5
D gene: TRBD2
clone size: few
V gene: TRBV18
CDR3 protein: CASSPPRQRGSQETQYF
CDR3 DNA: TGTGCCAGCTCACCACCAAGGCAGCGGGGGAGCCAAGAGACCCAGTACTTC

J gene: TRBJ1-1
D gene: -
clone size: many
V gene: TRBV19
CDR3 protein: CASSIPGDTEAFF
CDR3 DNA: TGTGCCAGTAGTATACCGGGGGACACTGAAGCTTTCTTT

J gene: TRBJ2-7
D gene: -
clone size: once
V gene: TRBV28
CDR3 protein: CASSKLGGLYEQYF
CDR3 DNA: TGTGCCAGCAGCAAACTGGGGGGATTGTACGAGCAGTACTTC

J gene: TRBJ2-7
D gene: -
clone size: many
V gene: TRBV28
CDR3 protein: CASSSIRDLGYEQYF
CDR3 DNA: TGTGCCAGCAGTTCGATCAGGGACCTCGGGTACGAGCAGTACTTC

J gene: TRBJ1-1
D gene: -
clone size: many
V gene: TRBV19
CDR3 protein: CASYRRKAFF
CDR3 DNA: TGTGCCAGTTACAGGAGAAAAGCTTTCTTT

J gene: TRBJ1-1
D gene: TRBD1
clone size: many
V gene: TRBV4-1
CDR3 protein: CASSQGGTGDTEAFF
CDR3 DNA: TGCGCCAGCAGCCAAGGAGGGACAGGGGACACTGAAGCTTTCTTT

J gene: TRBJ2-2
D gene: -
clone size: many
V gene: TRBV28
CDR3 protein: CASSLGGANTGELFF
CDR3 DNA: TGTGCCAGCAGTTTAGGCGGAGCGAACACCGGGGAGCTGTTTTTT

J gene: TRBJ2-2
D gene: -
clone size: -
V gene: TRBV11-2
CDR3 protein: CASSHQRNTGELFF
CDR3 DNA: TGTGCCAGCAGCCACCAGCGGAACACCGGGGAGCTGTTTTTT

J gene: TRBJ1-1
D gene: -
clone size: many
V gene: TRBV20-1
CDR3 protein: CSAIWHLGAEALF
CDR3 DNA: TGCAGTGCTATCTGGCACCTGGGGGCTGAAGCTCTCTTT

J gene: TRBJ2-7
D gene: -
clone size: many
V gene: TRBV28
CDR3 protein: CASSLSVGEQYF
CDR3 DNA: TGTGCCAGCAGTTTATCTGTGGGGGAGCAGTACTTC

J gene: TRBJ1-1
D gene: -
clone size: many
V gene: TRBV7-6
CDR3 protein: CASSLGAPGAGEAFF
CDR3 DNA: TGTGCCAGCAGCTTAGGGGCCCCAGGGGCGGGTGAAGCTTTCTTT

J gene: TRBJ2-7
D gene: -
clone size: many
V gene: TRBV29-1
CDR3 protein: CSVEVTGLDEQYF
CDR3 DNA: TGCAGCGTTGAAGTTACGGGGCTTGACGAGCAGTACTTC

J gene: TRBJ1-1
D gene: -
clone size: many
V gene: TRBV5-5
CDR3 protein: CASSLISRGAEAFF
CDR3 DNA: TGTGCCAGCAGCTTGATAAGCAGGGGAGCTGAAGCTTTCTTT

J gene: TRBJ2-5
D gene: TRBD2
clone size: many
V gene: TRBV7-2
CDR3 protein: CASSLALPGGADETQYF
CDR3 DNA: TGTGCCAGCAGCTTAGCGCTCCCCGGGGGGGCAGATGAGACCCAGTACTTC

J gene: TRBJ2-7
D gene: -
clone size: many
V gene: TRBV6-5
CDR3 protein: CATEGNKGRDYEQYF
CDR3 DNA: TGTGCCACCGAAGGTAATAAGGGACGCGACTACGAGCAGTACTTC

J gene: TRBJ1-5
D gene: -
clone size: many
V gene: TRBV28
CDR3 protein: CASSLELLSNQPQHF
CDR3 DNA: TGTGCCAGCAGTTTAGAGTTGCTTAGCAATCAGCCCCAGCATTTT